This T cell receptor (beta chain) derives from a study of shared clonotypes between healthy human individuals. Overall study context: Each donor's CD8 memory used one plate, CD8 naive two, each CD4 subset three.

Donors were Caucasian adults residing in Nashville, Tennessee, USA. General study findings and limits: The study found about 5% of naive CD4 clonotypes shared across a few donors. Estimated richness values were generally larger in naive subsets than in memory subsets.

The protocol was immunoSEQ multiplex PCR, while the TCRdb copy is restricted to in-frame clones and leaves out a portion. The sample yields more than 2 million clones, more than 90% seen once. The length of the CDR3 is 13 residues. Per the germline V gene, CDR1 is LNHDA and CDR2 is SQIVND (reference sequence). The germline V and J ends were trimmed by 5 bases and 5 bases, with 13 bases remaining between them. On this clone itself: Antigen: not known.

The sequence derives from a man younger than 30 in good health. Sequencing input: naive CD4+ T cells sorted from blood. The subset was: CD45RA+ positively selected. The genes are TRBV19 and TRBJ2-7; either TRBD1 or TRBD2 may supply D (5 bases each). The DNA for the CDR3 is TGTGCCAGTAGTGAGGGGCCTGGGGACGAGCAGTACTTC. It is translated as CASSEGPGDEQYF. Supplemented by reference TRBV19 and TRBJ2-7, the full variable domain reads DGGITQSPKYLFRKEGQNVTLSCEQNLNHDAMYWYRQDPGQGLRLIYYSQIVNDFQKGDIAEGYSVSREKKESFPLTVTSAQKNPTAFYLCASSEGPGDEQYFGPGTRLTVT.